Below, 3 T cell receptor beta chains from the same sample are listed, as sequenced in a study of HIV-infected patients and healthy controls. Reverse transcription used roughly 450 ng RNA and constant-region primers for alpha and beta. Separate chain-specific third strand synthesis with multiplexing indices produced the alpha and beta libraries. TCRdb analysed the 5' RACE reads with MiXCR anew, one entry per CDR3 protein. Of about 16,000 distinct CDR3 sequences listed, just under 9.5% are singletons. Whole blood was used without fractionation, so all unsorted peripheral T cells were included. The sequenced sample was blood. These receptors were taken from an adult in good health.

By sample share, this clonotype is medium-sized. The chain uses TRBV11-2 and TRBJ2-3, with D possibly matching TRBD2 (5 bases). CDR3 length: 12 residues. The ends were cut back, 6 bases at V and 11 bases at J, with 15 bases in the middle. Per germline, CDR1 SGHAT and CDR2 FQNNGV. CDR3 coding DNA: TGTGCCAGCAGATCCCCCGGGGTTGAGCAGTATTTT. Translating it yields CASRSPGVEQYF.

This clonotype has ten or more counts. V usage is TRBV9 and J usage is TRBJ1-2; D gene ambiguous. This CDR3 contains 15 residues. V lost 0 bases and J 2 bases, leaving 11 bases between the germline ends. The germline V gene has CDR1 SGDLS and CDR2 YYNGEE. The CDR3 coding sequence is TGTGCCAGCAGCGTAGCTCTAGGGCAGAACTATGGCTACACCTTC. It specifies CASSVALGQNYGYTF.

By sample fraction, this clonotype is medium-sized. V is TRBV12-3 or TRBV12-4 and J is TRBJ1-4; TRBD1 might be the D (5 bases). The CDR3 has 13 amino acids. With 1 base removed from V and 10 bases from J, the gap between germline ends came to 10 bases. The DNA of the CDR3 is TGTGCCAGCAGTTTAGGAGAAGGGGCAAAACTGTTTTTT. It is translated as CASSLGEGAKLFF.